The source of this T cell receptor beta chain is a study of long-term antiretroviral therapy in people with HIV. Points from the study as a whole: HIV repertoires spanned narrower CDR3 length ranges than controls.

immunoSEQ v3.0 was run at survey level. Sequenced by immunoSEQ multiplex PCR; TCRdb stores in-frame clones only, minus some. The table includes under 30,000 clones, about four fifths detected once. The United States was where all participants with HIV were treated. A note on this clone: What it binds is unknown.

This TCR came from a man younger than 45 with HIV. This specimen was unsorted PBMCs, taken 0.7 years before starting antiretroviral therapy.

Written as DNA, the CDR3 is TGTGCCAGCAGCTTACGAACTAGCGGGAGGGCCGGTATCACCGGGGAGCTGTTTTTT. This encodes CASSLRTSGRAGITGELFF. The rearrangement joins TRBV7-2 to TRBJ2-2; 13 nucleotides agree with TRBD2. V lost 2 bases, J lost 4 bases, and 10 bases stayed unmatched. From germline, CDR1 is SGHTA and CDR2 FQGNSA. CDR3 length equals 19 residues.